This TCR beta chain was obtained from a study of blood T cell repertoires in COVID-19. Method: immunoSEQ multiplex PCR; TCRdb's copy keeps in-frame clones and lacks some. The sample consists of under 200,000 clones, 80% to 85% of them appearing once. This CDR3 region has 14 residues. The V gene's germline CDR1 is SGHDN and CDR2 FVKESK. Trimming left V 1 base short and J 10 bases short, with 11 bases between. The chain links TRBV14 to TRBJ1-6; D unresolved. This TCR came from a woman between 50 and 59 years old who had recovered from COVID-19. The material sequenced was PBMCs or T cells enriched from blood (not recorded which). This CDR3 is CASSQALGRSPLHF. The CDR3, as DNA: TGTGCCAGCAGCCAAGCTTTAGGGAGGTCACCCCTCCACTTT.